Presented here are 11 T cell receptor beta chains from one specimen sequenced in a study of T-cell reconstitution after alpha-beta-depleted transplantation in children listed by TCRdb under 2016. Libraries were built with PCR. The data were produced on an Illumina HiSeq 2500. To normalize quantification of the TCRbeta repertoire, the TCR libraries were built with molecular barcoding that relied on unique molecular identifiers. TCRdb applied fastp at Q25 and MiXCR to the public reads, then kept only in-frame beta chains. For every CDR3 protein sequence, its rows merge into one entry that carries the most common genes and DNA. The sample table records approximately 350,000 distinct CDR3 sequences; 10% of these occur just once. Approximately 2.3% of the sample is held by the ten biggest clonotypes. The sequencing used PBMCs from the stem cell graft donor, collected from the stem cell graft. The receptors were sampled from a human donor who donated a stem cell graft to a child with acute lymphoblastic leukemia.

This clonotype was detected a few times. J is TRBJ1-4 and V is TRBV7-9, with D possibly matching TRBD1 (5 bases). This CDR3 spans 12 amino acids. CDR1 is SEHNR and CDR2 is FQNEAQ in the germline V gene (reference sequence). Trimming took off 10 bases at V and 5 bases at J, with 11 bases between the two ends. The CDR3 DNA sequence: TGTGCCACTGGCGGGGGAAATGAAAAACTGTTTTTT. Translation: CATGGGNEKLFF.

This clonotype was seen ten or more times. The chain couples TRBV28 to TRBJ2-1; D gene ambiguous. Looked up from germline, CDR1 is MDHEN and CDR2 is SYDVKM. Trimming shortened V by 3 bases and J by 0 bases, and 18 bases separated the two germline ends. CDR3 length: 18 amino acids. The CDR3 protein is CASSLLPGTESSYNEQFF. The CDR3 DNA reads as TGTGCCAGCAGTTTGTTACCCGGCACAGAGAGCTCCTACAATGAGCAGTTCTTC. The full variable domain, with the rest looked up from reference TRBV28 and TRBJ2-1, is DVKVTQSSRYLVKRTGEKVFLECVQDMDHENMFWYRQDPGLGLRLIYFSYDVKMKEKGDIPEGYSVSREKKERFSLILESASTNQTSMYLCASSLLPGTESSYNEQFFGPGTRLTVL.

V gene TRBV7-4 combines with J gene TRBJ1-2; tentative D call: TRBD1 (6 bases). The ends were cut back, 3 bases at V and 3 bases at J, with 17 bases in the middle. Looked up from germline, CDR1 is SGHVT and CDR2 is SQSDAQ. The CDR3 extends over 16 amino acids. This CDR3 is CASSLYRARSYYGYTF. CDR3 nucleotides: TGTGCCAGCAGCTTGTACAGGGCCCGGAGCTACTATGGCTACACCTTC. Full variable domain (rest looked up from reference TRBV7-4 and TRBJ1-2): GAGVSQSPRYKVAKRGRDVALRCDSISGHVTLYWYRQTLGQGSEVLTYSQSDAQRDKSGRPSGRFSAERPERSVSTLKIQRTEQGDSAVYLCASSLYRARSYYGYTFGSGTRLTVV.

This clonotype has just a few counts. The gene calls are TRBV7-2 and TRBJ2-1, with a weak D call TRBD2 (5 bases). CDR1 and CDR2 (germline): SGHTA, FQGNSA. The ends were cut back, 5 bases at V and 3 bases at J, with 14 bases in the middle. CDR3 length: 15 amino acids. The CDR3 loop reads CASSLREGVYNEQFF. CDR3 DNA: TGTGCCAGCAGCCTCAGAGAGGGAGTCTACAATGAGCAGTTCTTC. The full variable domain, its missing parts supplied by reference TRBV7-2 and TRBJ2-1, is GAGVSQSPSNKVTEKGKDVELRCDPISGHTALYWYRQSLGQGLEFLIYFQGNSAPDKSGLPSDRFSAERTGGSVSTLTIQRTQQEDSAVYLCASSLREGVYNEQFFGPGTRLTVL.

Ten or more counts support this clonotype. CDR3 amino acids: CASSFYKEEGEQYF. CDR3 in DNA: TGTGCCAGCAGCTTCTATAAGGAAGAGGGCGAGCAGTACTTC. The chain couples TRBV7-9 to TRBJ2-7; maybe TRBD2 (5 bases). V was pared by 3 bases and J by 6 bases, with 15 bases between. Germline lookup yields CDR1 SEHNR and CDR2 FQNEAQ (reference sequence). The CDR3 sequence is 14 residues long.

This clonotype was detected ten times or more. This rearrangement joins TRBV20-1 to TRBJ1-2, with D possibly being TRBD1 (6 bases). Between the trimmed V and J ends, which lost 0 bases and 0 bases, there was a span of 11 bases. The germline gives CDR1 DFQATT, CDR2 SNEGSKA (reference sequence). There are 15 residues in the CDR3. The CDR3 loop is CSARDSEGANYGYTF. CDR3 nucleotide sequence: TGCAGTGCTAGAGATTCGGAGGGGGCTAACTATGGCTACACCTTC.

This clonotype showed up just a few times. In nucleotides, the CDR3 is TGCGCCAGCAGCCCACCAGGACAGGGGCGCTACAATGAGCAGTTCTTC. It is translated as CASSPPGQGRYNEQFF. The chain has TRBV5-1 and TRBJ2-1, with 9 bases aligning to TRBD1. CDR1 and CDR2 from the germline V gene are SGHRS and YFSETQ. The CDR3 sequence is 16 residues long. V shed 4 bases, J shed 3 bases, and the junction held 8 bases outside the gene matches.

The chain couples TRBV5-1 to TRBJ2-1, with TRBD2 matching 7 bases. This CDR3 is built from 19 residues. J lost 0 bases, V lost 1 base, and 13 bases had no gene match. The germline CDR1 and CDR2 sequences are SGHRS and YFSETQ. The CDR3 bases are TGCGCCAGCAGCTTGTTCATGGGGCGGGAGCGGATCTCCTACAATGAGCAGTTCTTC. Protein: CASSLFMGRERISYNEQFF.

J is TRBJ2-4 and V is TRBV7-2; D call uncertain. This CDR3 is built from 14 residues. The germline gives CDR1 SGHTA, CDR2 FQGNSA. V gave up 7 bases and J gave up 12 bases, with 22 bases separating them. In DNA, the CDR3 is TGTGCCAGCATGCGCAGTTTGGGCCAATCAGCTCAGTACTTC. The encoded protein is CASMRSLGQSAQYF.

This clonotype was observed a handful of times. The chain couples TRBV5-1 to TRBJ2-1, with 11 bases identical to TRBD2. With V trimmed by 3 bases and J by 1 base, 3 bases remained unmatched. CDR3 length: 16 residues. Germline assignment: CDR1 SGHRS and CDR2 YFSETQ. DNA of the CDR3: TGCGCCAGCAGCTCCTGGACTAGCGGGTCCTACAATGAGCAGTTCTTC. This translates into CASSSWTSGSYNEQFF.

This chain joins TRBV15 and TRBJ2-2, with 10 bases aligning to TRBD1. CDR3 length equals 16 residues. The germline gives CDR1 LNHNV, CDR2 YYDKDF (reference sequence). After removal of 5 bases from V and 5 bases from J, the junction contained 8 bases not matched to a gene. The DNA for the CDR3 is TGTGCCACCAGCCTGGGACAGGGGAGGGGGACCGGGGAGCTGTTTTTT. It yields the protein CATSLGQGRGTGELFF.